These 20 T cell receptor beta chains came from one sample sequenced in a study of T cells in Graves' hyperthyroidism and ophthalmopathy. RNA transcripts provided the source from which TCR beta CDR3 regions were amplified. The HTBI primer set was used in a first-round RT-PCR of the TCR CDR3. TCRdb reanalysed the multiplex PCR reads using MiXCR and keeps one entry per CDR3 protein. This sample has about 270,000 distinct CDR3 sequences, with around 22% found just once. Sequences were obtained from blood. The receptors were gathered from a man aged 25-45 years with Graves' ophthalmopathy.

This clonotype showed up many times. The chain combines TRBV28 with TRBJ1-1; D unclear. V was pared by 6 bases and J by 8 bases, with 13 bases between. The CDR3 length is 12 residues. Germline CDR1 reads MDHEN; CDR2 reads SYDVKM. As DNA, the CDR3 is TGTGCCAGCAGCCGCCCTGGTTACGAAGCTTTCTTT. Translation: CASSRPGYEAFF. The full variable domain, its missing parts supplied by reference TRBV28 and TRBJ1-1, is DVKVTQSSRYLVKRTGEKVFLECVQDMDHENMFWYRQDPGLGLRLIYFSYDVKMKEKGDIPEGYSVSREKKERFSLILESASTNQTSMYLCASSRPGYEAFFGQGTRLTVV.

This clonotype was seen more than once but under ten times. The chain combines TRBV28 with TRBJ2-3; the match to TRBD2 covers 12 bases. The length of the CDR3 is 17 residues. V lost 3 bases to trimming and J lost 0 bases; unmatched junction nucleotides: 4. Germline V lookup: CDR1 MDHEN, CDR2 SYDVKM. CDR3 nucleotides: TGTGCCAGCAGTTTTCTAGCGGGAGGGCCAAGCACAGATACGCAGTATTTT. Protein sequence: CASSFLAGGPSTDTQYF.

The chain links TRBV18 to TRBJ2-1, with D uncertain. Germline V gene data show CDR1 as KGHSH and CDR2 as LQKENI. V dropped 1 base and J dropped 3 bases, with 16 bases sitting between them. This CDR3 is 17 amino acids long. CDR3 sequence reads: CASSPRVGRLGYNEQFF. CDR3 DNA: TGTGCCAGCTCACCACGTGTTGGCCGCCTAGGCTACAATGAGCAGTTCTTC.

This clonotype was detected only a few times. A much more abundant neighbour one base away suggests this may be a read error. No conserved phenylalanine or tryptophan is present at the end of the CDR3, so a read error is the likely explanation. The chain combines TRBV3-1 with TRBJ2-1, with 11 bases identical to TRBD1. V was clipped by 4 bases and J by 7 bases; unmatched bases: 6. The CDR3 totals 15 residues. Germline CDR1 reads LGHDT; CDR2 reads YNNKEL (reference sequence). As DNA, the CDR3 is TGTGCCAGCAGCCCTCGGGACAGGGGGAGTAATGAGCAGTTCTCC. Amino acids: CASSPRDRGSNEQFS.

The rearrangement joins TRBV20-1 to TRBJ1-3, with D tentatively TRBD1 (5 bases). The CDR3 covers 15 residues. V gave up 2 bases and J gave up 4 bases, with 15 bases separating them. Germline assignment: CDR1 DFQATT and CDR2 SNEGSKA (reference sequence). DNA of the CDR3: TGCAGTGCTAGAACCGGGACCCTGAGGGGAAACACCATATATTTT. This sequence encodes CSARTGTLRGNTIYF.

In this sample, this clonotype turned up a few times. The chain combines TRBV27 with TRBJ2-7, with D possibly TRBD2 on 6 matching bases. Germline loops: CDR1 MNHEY, CDR2 SMNVEV (reference sequence). The CDR3 is made up of 14 amino acids. With 8 bases removed from V and 6 bases from J, the gap between germline ends came to 20 bases. CDR3 residues: CASLKKQGSGEQYF. The CDR3 nucleotides are TGTGCCAGCTTAAAGAAGCAGGGTAGCGGCGAGCAGTACTTC.

This clonotype came up a few times. V gene TRBV2 combines with J gene TRBJ2-4, with D tentatively TRBD1 or TRBD2 (5 bases each). Germline V lookup: CDR1 SNHLY, CDR2 FYNNEI. V gave up 6 bases and J gave up 3 bases, with 12 bases separating them. CDR3 length: 14 residues. The chain's CDR3 is CASSERGGKNIQYF. CDR3 nucleotide sequence: TGTGCCAGCAGCGAGCGTGGGGGCAAAAACATTCAGTACTTC.

This clonotype was seen a few times. The V call is TRBV7-8, the J call TRBJ1-2; D is perhaps TRBD1 (5 bases). Trimming cost V 5 bases and J 1 base, with 11 bases left between them. There are 14 residues in the CDR3. Germline assignment: CDR1 SGHVS and CDR2 FQNEAQ. The CDR3 nucleotides read TGTGCCAGCAGCGAGAGGACATATAACTATGGCTACACCTTC. Protein: CASSERTYNYGYTF.

The sample holds a few counts of this clonotype. The chain recombines TRBV20-1 with TRBJ2-4, with D hard to call. The germline V and J ends were trimmed by 0 bases and 8 bases, with 11 bases remaining between them. The CDR3 is 13 amino acids. Germline lookup yields CDR1 DFQATT and CDR2 SNEGSKA (reference sequence). In DNA, the CDR3 is TGCAGTGCTAGAGACGTCCCCACGGACATTCAGTACTTC. Its protein product is CSARDVPTDIQYF.

V is TRBV28 and J is TRBJ1-5; the D is unclear. The germline V gene has CDR1 MDHEN and CDR2 SYDVKM. V was trimmed by 3 bases and J by 0 bases, leaving 9 bases between them. The CDR3 totals 15 residues. The CDR3 loop reads CASSFVGSSNQPQHF. Written as DNA, the CDR3 is TGTGCCAGCAGTTTTGTCGGCAGTAGCAATCAGCCCCAGCATTTT.

The CDR3 nucleotides are TGCAGTGCTAGTTGGCGGGAAGAGACCCAGTACTTC. This gives the protein CSASWREETQYF. The chain couples TRBV20-1 to TRBJ2-5, with a tentative D call TRBD2 (5 bases). The ends were cut back, 3 bases at V and 3 bases at J, with 8 bases in the middle. This CDR3 comprises 12 residues. Per germline, CDR1 DFQATT and CDR2 SNEGSKA (reference sequence).

The table lists this clonotype with a few counts. The chain has TRBV7-6 and TRBJ1-4; D is ambiguous. The CDR3 totals 17 residues. V gave up 1 base and J gave up 0 bases, with 12 bases separating them. Germline V gives CDR1 SGHVS, CDR2 FNYEAQ. The CDR3 region has the DNA TGTGCCAGCAGCTTAGGTCCCCGCGGAGCAACTAATGAAAAACTGTTTTTT. Its protein is CASSLGPRGATNEKLFF.

This clonotype has at least ten counts. This chain joins TRBV30 and TRBJ2-3; 9 bases are shared with TRBD2. With 5 bases clipped from V and 2 bases from J, the junction kept 2 bases outside the gene matches. This CDR3 has 13 residues. The germline CDR1 and CDR2 sequences are GTSNPN and SVGIG (reference sequence). CDR3 in DNA: TGTGCCTGGGAGCGGGAGGCCACAGATACGCAGTATTTT. As protein: CAWEREATDTQYF.

This clonotype was detected only a few times. J is TRBJ1-5 and V is TRBV6-4, with D possibly matching TRBD1 (5 bases). This CDR3 has 12 amino acids. The V end was cut by 8 bases, the J end by 6 bases, with 11 bases between. Per germline, CDR1 MRHNA and CDR2 SNTAGT. In DNA form, the CDR3 reads TGTGCCAGCTCCAGGGTGACTCAGCCCCAGCATTTT. It translates to CASSRVTQPQHF.

This clonotype was observed a few times. The chain recombines TRBV20-1 with TRBJ1-2, with D possibly TRBD1 on 5 matching bases. There are 12 residues in the CDR3. V dropped 5 bases and J dropped 4 bases, with 11 bases sitting between them. Germline CDR1 DFQATT, CDR2 SNEGSKA (reference sequence). CDR3 in DNA: TGCAGTGCTGACGACAGTGGCTATGGCTACACCTTC. This sequence encodes CSADDSGYGYTF.

This chain links TRBV18 with TRBJ2-2; D might be TRBD1 (6 bases). The CDR3 sequence is 16 residues long. Per germline, CDR1 KGHSH and CDR2 LQKENI. Trimming removed 3 bases at V and 2 bases at J, with 13 bases between. CDR3 DNA sequence: TGTGCCAGCTCACCCTCACTGACAGGAAACACCGGGGAGCTGTTTTTT. It encodes CASSPSLTGNTGELFF.

The table lists this clonotype with many counts. This chain uses TRBV5-1 with TRBJ1-2, with 9 bases fitting TRBD1. This CDR3 is 14 amino acids long. Germline CDR1 and CDR2: SGHRS and YFSETQ. With V trimmed by 4 bases and J by 4 bases, 5 bases remained unmatched. CDR3 region: CASSKQGAGYGYTF. The CDR3 bases are TGCGCCAGCAGCAAACAGGGGGCTGGCTATGGCTACACCTTC.

The chain couples TRBV9 to TRBJ1-2; possibly TRBD1 for D (5 bases). The V and J ends lost 7 bases and 4 bases respectively, with 14 bases between them. The CDR3 has 13 amino acids. CDR1 is SGDLS and CDR2 is YYNGEE in the germline V gene. CDR3 region: CASGWGHIYGYTF. The CDR3 DNA is TGTGCCAGCGGATGGGGCCACATCTATGGCTACACCTTC. Together with reference TRBV9 and TRBJ1-2, the CDR3 gives the full variable domain: DSGVTQTPKHLITATGQRVTLRCSPRSGDLSVYWYQQSLDQGLQFLIQYYNGEERAKGNILERFSAQQFPDLHSELNLSSLELGDSALYFCASGWGHIYGYTFGSGTRLTVV.

V gene TRBV6-6 combines with J gene TRBJ2-7, with a possible D match to TRBD2 (6 bases). The CDR3 loop spans 16 amino acids. The germline gives CDR1 MNHNY, CDR2 SVGAGI (reference sequence). V shed 0 bases and J shed 1 base, with 13 bases lying between them. The DNA for the CDR3 is TGTGCCAGCAGTTACTCAGCCGGGAGACCGTCCTACGAGCAGTACTTC. Its translation: CASSYSAGRPSYEQYF.

The chain employs TRBV20-1 and TRBJ1-5; no clear D gene. The V gene's germline CDR1 is DFQATT and CDR2 SNEGSKA (reference sequence). This CDR3 spans 16 amino acids. Trimming took 0 bases from V and 7 from J, leaving 19 bases between them. Here the CDR3 reads CSARDGRNSALQPQHF. The CDR3 nucleotides are TGCAGTGCTAGAGACGGACGAAATTCGGCTCTCCAGCCCCAGCATTTT.